These 11 T cell receptor beta chains originate from one sample sequenced in a study of CD8 T cells in Susac syndrome. Reverse transcription used about 0.45 to 1 ug RNA and random hexamers. TCRdb itself ran the immunoSEQ multiplex PCR reads through MiXCR, one entry per CDR3 protein. The sample records more than 150,000 distinct CDR3 sequences, 95% to 96% being singletons. Sequenced input: CD8+ T cells from PBMCs. The receptors were gathered from a human donor with multiple sclerosis.

The chain carries TRBV27 and TRBJ1-2, with 7 bases that match TRBD1. Germline V gene sequence: CDR1 MNHEY, CDR2 SMNVEV (reference sequence). The CDR3 is 13 residues long. The V segment lost 6 bases and the J segment 5 bases; nucleotides outside the gene matches: 6. CDR3 protein: CASRVGQSYGYTF. In DNA, the CDR3 is TGTGCCAGCAGGGTGGGACAGAGTTATGGCTACACCTTC.

V usage is TRBV30 and J usage is TRBJ2-7; D unresolved. CDR1 is GTSNPN, CDR2 SVGIG, per germline (reference sequence). Deletions cut 0 bases from V and 0 bases from J, with 3 bases between. This CDR3 spans 12 amino acids. The CDR3 protein is CAWSVNSYEQYF. CDR3 coding DNA: TGTGCCTGGAGTGTGAACTCCTACGAGCAGTACTTC.

This chain links TRBV27 with TRBJ1-6; D not certain. The CDR3 totals 16 residues. CDR1 is MNHEY, CDR2 SMNVEV, per germline (reference sequence). Trimming took 0 bases from V and 10 from J, leaving 16 bases between them. The CDR3 region is CASSLSMPWSGSPLHF. The CDR3 DNA is TGTGCCAGCAGTTTATCGATGCCTTGGAGCGGGTCACCCCTCCACTTT.

The chain carries TRBV30 and TRBJ2-1; tentative D call: TRBD2 (5 bases). The CDR3 extends over 14 amino acids. Germline assignment: CDR1 GTSNPN and CDR2 SVGIG (reference sequence). Trimming removed 4 bases at V and 7 bases at J, with 17 bases between. CDR3 in DNA: TGTGCCTGGACCCCTTCCATCGGCGGGAATGAGCAGTTCTTC. Protein product: CAWTPSIGGNEQFF.

Remarks on this clonotype: The junction shows a germline mismatch at one end, possibly a read error. The chain has TRBV6-5 and TRBJ2-1; TRBD1 matches at 10 bases. The CDR3 runs to 12 residues. The V gene's germline CDR1 is MNHEY and CDR2 SVGAGI. CDR3 residues: CASSNLGQGTIF. The CDR3 bases are TGTGCCAGCAGTAACCTGGGACAGGGGACGATCTTC.

V and J are TRBV7-9 and TRBJ2-5; D call uncertain. CDR1 is SEHNR, CDR2 FQNEAQ, per germline (reference sequence). CDR3 length equals 13 residues. The ends were cut back, 5 bases at V and 5 bases at J, with 12 bases in the middle. The CDR3 sequence: CASSHSPRETQYF. The CDR3 DNA follows: TGTGCCAGCAGCCACTCCCCCCGGGAGACCCAGTACTTC. The full variable domain, with the rest looked up from reference TRBV7-9 and TRBJ2-5, is DTGVSQNPRHKITKRGQNVTFRCDPISEHNRLYWYRQTLGQGPEFLTYFQNEAQLEKSRLLSDRFSAERPKGSFSTLEIQRTEQGDSAMYLCASSHSPRETQYFGPGTRLLVL.

The chain uses TRBV4-1 and TRBJ1-1; 10 bases are shared with TRBD1. Germline V gives CDR1 MGHRA, CDR2 YSYEKL. This CDR3 region has 17 residues. V lost 1 base and J lost 0; bases outside the gene matches: 5. DNA for the CDR3: TGCGCCAGCAGCCAAGCCGGGACAGGGGCTATGAACACTGAAGCTTTCTTT. Its translation is CASSQAGTGAMNTEAFF.

This clonotype was recorded only once. The chain carries TRBV5-6 and TRBJ2-7; D possibly corresponds to TRBD2 (5 bases). CDR3 length equals 14 residues. V was clipped by 2 bases and J by 3 bases, with 12 bases between them. Germline CDR1 is SGHDT and CDR2 is YYEEEE. This chain's CDR3 is CASSLYDGIYEQYV. CDR3 coding DNA: TGTGCCAGCAGCTTATACGACGGGATCTACGAGCAGTACGTC.

The chain has TRBV19 and TRBJ1-2; D is unclear. Trimming took 5 bases from V and 4 from J, leaving 2 bases between them. CDR1 LNHDA and CDR2 SQIVND come from the germline V gene (reference sequence). There are 10 residues in the CDR3. Written as DNA, the CDR3 is TGTGCCAGTAGTGGCTATGGCTACACCTTC. It yields the protein CASSGYGYTF.

The V call is TRBV27, the J call TRBJ2-1, with 13 bases fitting TRBD2. The CDR3 loop spans 16 amino acids. V lost 3 bases and J lost 7; bases outside the gene matches: 6. Germline lookup yields CDR1 MNHEY and CDR2 SMNVEV (reference sequence). For the CDR3, the DNA is TGTGCCAGCAGTTTGGGAACTAGCGGGGGGGAAAATGAGCAGTTCTTC. It encodes CASSLGTSGGENEQFF.

This chain joins TRBV7-2 and TRBJ2-5, with 8 bases lining up with TRBD1. Germline lookup yields CDR1 SGHTA and CDR2 FQGNSA. The CDR3 consists of 16 residues. V gave up 1 base and J gave up 2 bases; unmatched junction bases: 6. Written as DNA, the CDR3 is TGTGCCAGCAGCTTAGTTCCGGGACAGGAACAAGAGACCCAGTACTTC. It encodes CASSLVPGQEQETQYF.